This T cell receptor beta chain was documented in a study of shared clonotypes between healthy human individuals. General study points: Researchers found naive subsets generally carried larger estimated richness than memory subsets. Enrolling few donors narrowed the genetic and exposure-history diversity that was represented.

All donors were healthy HIV-negative adults lacking recent acute infections or vaccinations. In germline, CDR1 is MNHNS, CDR2 SASEGT. Trimming shortened V by 8 bases and J by 3 bases, and 14 bases separated the two germline ends. This CDR3 has 13 amino acids. On this clone: Its antigen is currently unknown.

The assay was run at deep level. Measured with immunoSEQ multiplex PCR; TCRdb has only the in-frame clones, and not every one. The sample carries 2 million to 2.5 million clones, almost 96% recorded once. The specimen sequenced was naive CD4+ T cells sorted from blood. The subset is: CD45RA+ positively selected. This TCR came from a man aged 18 to 30 in good health. The chain recombines TRBV6-1 with TRBJ2-7; no reliable D call. CDR3 in DNA: TGTGCCAGCGGGGAAAGGGTCCACTACGAGCAGTACTTC. Its protein product is CASGERVHYEQYF.